This T cell receptor (beta chain) appears in the sequencing data of a study of regulatory dendritic cells for organ transplantation. As regards this clone: The target antigen is unknown.

Notes on the study in general: Mature dendritic cells appeared to drive more memory CD8+ clonal expansion than regulatory ones.

CFSE-labeled sorted T cells met regulatory or mature dendritic cells for four to five days. This table comes from immunoSEQ multiplex PCR, and its TCRdb copy is limited to in-frame clones, with some not included. The repertoire includes over 10,000 clones, around nine tenths of them detected once, and 0.2% to 0.25% sits in the top ten. The sequenced material came from naive CD8+ T cells from blood cultured with regulatory dendritic cells. Subset of the sample: CD45RA+ naive T cells. The TCR was taken from a human donor in good health.

The CDR3, as DNA: TGCGCCAGCAGCCACCGAGGGGGGGAGTGGATAGATACGCAGTATTTT. The encoded protein is CASSHRGGEWIDTQYF. The chain carries TRBV4-3 and TRBJ2-3; the D gene is possibly TRBD2 (7 bases). CDR1 LGHNA and CDR2 YSLEER come from the germline V gene. Trimming stripped 3 bases from V and 5 bases from J, with 18 bases between. The CDR3 consists of 16 residues.